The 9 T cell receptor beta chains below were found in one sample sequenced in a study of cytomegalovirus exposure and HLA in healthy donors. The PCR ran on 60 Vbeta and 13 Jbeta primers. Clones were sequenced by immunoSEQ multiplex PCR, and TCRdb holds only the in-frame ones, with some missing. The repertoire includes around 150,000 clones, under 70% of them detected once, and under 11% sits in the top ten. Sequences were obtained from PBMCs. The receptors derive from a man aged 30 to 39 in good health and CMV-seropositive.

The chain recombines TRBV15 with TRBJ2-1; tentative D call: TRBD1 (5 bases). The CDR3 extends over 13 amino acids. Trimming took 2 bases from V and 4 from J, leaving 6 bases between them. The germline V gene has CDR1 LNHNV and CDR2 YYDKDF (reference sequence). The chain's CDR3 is CATSRRQYNEQFF. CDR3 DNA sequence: TGTGCCACCAGCAGACGACAGTACAATGAGCAGTTCTTC.

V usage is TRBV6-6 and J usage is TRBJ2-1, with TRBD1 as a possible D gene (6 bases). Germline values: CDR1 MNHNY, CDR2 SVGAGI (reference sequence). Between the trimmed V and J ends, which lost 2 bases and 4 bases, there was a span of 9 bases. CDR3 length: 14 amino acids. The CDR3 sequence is CASSYQGPYNEQFF. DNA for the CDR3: TGTGCCAGCAGTTACCAGGGGCCGTACAATGAGCAGTTCTTC.

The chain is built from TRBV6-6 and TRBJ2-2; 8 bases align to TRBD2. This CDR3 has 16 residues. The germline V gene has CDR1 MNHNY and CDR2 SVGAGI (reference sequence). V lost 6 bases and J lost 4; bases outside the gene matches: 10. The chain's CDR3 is CASSPGGATLTGELFF. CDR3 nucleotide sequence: TGTGCCAGCAGCCCCGGGGGGGCTACGCTCACCGGGGAGCTGTTTTTT.

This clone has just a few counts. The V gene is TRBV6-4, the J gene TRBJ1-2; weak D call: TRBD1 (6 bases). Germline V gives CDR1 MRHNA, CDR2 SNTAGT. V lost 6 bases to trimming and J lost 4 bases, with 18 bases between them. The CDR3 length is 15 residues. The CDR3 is CASRKETGQSYGYTF. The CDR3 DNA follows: TGTGCCAGCAGGAAGGAAACAGGACAGAGCTATGGCTACACCTTC.

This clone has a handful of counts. The chain's CDR3 is CASSLSGLQGDRSYGYTF. In DNA form, the CDR3 reads TGTGCCAGCAGTTTATCGGGACTCCAGGGAGATAGGTCCTATGGCTACACCTTC. The rearrangement joins TRBV27 to TRBJ1-2; possible D gene TRBD1, 5 bases. CDR3 length equals 18 residues. The ends were cut back, 0 bases at V and 4 bases at J, with 21 bases in the middle. CDR1 is MNHEY, CDR2 SMNVEV, per germline (reference sequence).

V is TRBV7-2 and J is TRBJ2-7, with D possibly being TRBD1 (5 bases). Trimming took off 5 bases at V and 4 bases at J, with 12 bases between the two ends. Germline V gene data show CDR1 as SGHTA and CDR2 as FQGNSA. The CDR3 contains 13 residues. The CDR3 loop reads CASSQPGIYEQYF. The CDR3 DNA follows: TGTGCCAGCAGCCAACCAGGGATTTACGAGCAGTACTTC. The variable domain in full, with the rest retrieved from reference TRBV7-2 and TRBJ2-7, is GAGVSQSPSNKVTEKGKDVELRCDPISGHTALYWYRQSLGQGLEFLIYFQGNSAPDKSGLPSDRFSAERTGGSVSTLTIQRTQQEDSAVYLCASSQPGIYEQYFGPGTRLTVT.

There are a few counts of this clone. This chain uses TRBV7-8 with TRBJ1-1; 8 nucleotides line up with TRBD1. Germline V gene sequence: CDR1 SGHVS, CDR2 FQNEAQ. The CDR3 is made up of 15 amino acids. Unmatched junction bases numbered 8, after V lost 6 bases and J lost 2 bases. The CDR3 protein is CASRAWTGINTEAFF. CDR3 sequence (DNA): TGTGCCAGCAGAGCCTGGACAGGGATAAACACTGAAGCTTTCTTT.

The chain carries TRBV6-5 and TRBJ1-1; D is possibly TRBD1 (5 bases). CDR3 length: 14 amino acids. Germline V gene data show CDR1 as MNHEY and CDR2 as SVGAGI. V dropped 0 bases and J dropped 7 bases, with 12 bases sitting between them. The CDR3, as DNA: TGTGCCAGCAGTTACTCGGGGCCAGGTCGTGAAGCTTTCTTT. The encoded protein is CASSYSGPGREAFF.

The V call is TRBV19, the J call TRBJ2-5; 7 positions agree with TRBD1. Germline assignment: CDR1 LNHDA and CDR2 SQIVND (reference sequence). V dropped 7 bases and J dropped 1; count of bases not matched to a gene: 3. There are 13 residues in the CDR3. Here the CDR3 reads CASTGDSQETQYF. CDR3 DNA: TGTGCCAGTACCGGGGACAGCCAAGAGACCCAGTACTTC.